A single sample gave rise to the 27 T cell receptor beta chains below, sequenced in a study of cytomegalovirus exposure and HLA in healthy donors. Method: immunoSEQ multiplex PCR; TCRdb's copy keeps in-frame clones and lacks some. The table records 190,000 or so clones, around 80% of them present only once. The sequencing input was PBMCs. These receptors were taken from a woman aged 30 to 39 in good health and CMV-seropositive.

This clone came up once. The V and J genes are TRBV4-1 and TRBJ2-5; no firm D call. CDR3 size: 14 residues. Between the trimmed V and J ends, which lost 0 bases and 2 bases, there was a span of 7 bases. Germline V CDR1 and CDR2: MGHRA, YSYEKL. The CDR3, as DNA: TGCGCCAGCAGCCAAGAGCAGACTCAAGAGACCCAGTACTTC. Translating it yields CASSQEQTQETQYF.

V gene TRBV29-1 combines with J gene TRBJ2-2; D is perhaps TRBD1 (6 bases). Trimming left V 4 bases short and J 3 bases short, with 12 bases between. The CDR3 is 14 residues long. Germline assignment: CDR1 SQVTM and CDR2 ANQGSEA. This chain's CDR3 is CSVGEQGYTGELFF. For the CDR3, the DNA is TGCAGCGTTGGAGAACAGGGCTACACCGGGGAGCTGTTTTTT.

This clone was observed many times. The chain joins TRBV19 to TRBJ2-1, with 7 bases fitting TRBD2. V was pared by 1 base and J by 0 bases, with 3 bases of the junction left unmatched. The CDR3 loop spans 16 amino acids. CDR1 is LNHDA, CDR2 SQIVND, per germline (reference sequence). The CDR3 sequence is CASSIGPSGSYNEQFF. CDR3 nucleotide sequence: TGTGCCAGTAGTATAGGTCCTAGCGGCTCCTACAATGAGCAGTTCTTC.

The chain links TRBV19 to TRBJ2-1; tentatively, D is TRBD2 (6 bases). This CDR3 has 16 residues. Deletions cut 4 bases from V and 0 bases from J, with 13 bases between. Germline V gene sequence: CDR1 LNHDA, CDR2 SQIVND (reference sequence). The CDR3, as DNA: TGTGCCAGTAGTAGAGGCGGGGTAAGCTCCTACAATGAGCAGTTCTTC. Amino acid sequence: CASSRGGVSSYNEQFF.

This clone was counted only a few times. The V call is TRBV7-6, the J call TRBJ1-1, with 9 bases fitting TRBD1. Germline V gene sequence: CDR1 SGHVS, CDR2 FNYEAQ. There are 14 residues in the CDR3. Unmatched junction bases numbered 3, after V lost 3 bases and J lost 4 bases. The CDR3 protein is CASSLGDRVTEAFF. The CDR3 region has the DNA TGTGCCAGCAGCTTGGGGGACAGGGTCACTGAAGCTTTCTTT. The complete variable domain, with remaining parts taken from reference TRBV7-6 and TRBJ1-1, reads GAGVSQSPRYKVTKRGQDVALRCDPISGHVSLYWYRQALGQGPEFLTYFNYEAQQDKSGLPNDRFSAERPEGSISTLTIQRTEQRDSAMYRCASSLGDRVTEAFFGQGTRLTVV.

This clone was seen once. V and J are TRBV5-6 and TRBJ1-2, with 8 bases aligning to TRBD1. Germline V CDR1 and CDR2: SGHDT, YYEEEE. Trimming cost V 7 bases and J 4 bases; bases outside gene matches: 6. The CDR3 runs 13 residues. In DNA form, the CDR3 reads TGTGCCAGCGGACCGACAGGGGTCTATGGCTACACCTTC. Translating gives CASGPTGVYGYTF.

This clone was seen more than once but under ten times. The chain couples TRBV25-1 to TRBJ1-2; D remains ambiguous. Germline CDR1 reads MGHDK; CDR2 reads SYGVNS. V was shortened by 1 base and J by 2 bases, with 5 bases between the two germline ends. The CDR3 sequence is 13 residues long. The CDR3 DNA reads TGTGCCAGCAGTGAATCAGTAAACTATGGCTACACCTTC. Protein product: CASSESVNYGYTF.

The rearrangement joins TRBV18 to TRBJ2-1; TRBD2 might be the D (6 bases). Trimming left V 3 bases short and J 6 bases short, with 12 bases between. Germline V gene lookup returns CDR1 KGHSH and CDR2 LQKENI. This CDR3 is built from 14 residues. In DNA form, the CDR3 reads TGTGCCAGCTCACCGGGTCGGGGGAGCAATGAGCAGTTCTTC. Translated: CASSPGRGSNEQFF.

This sequence joins TRBV7-6 and TRBJ1-1; D gene ambiguous. Trimming removed 5 bases at V and 4 bases at J, with 17 bases between. Germline CDR1 SGHVS, CDR2 FNYEAQ. The CDR3 sequence is 15 residues long. Here the CDR3 DNA reads TGTGCCAGCAGCAAAAATGGGGAGTGGGGCACTGAAGCTTTCTTT. Translating it yields CASSKNGEWGTEAFF.

The CDR3, as DNA: TGCGCCAGCACCCTGGGACTAGCGGGATACTACGAGCAGTACTTC. Encoded protein: CASTLGLAGYYEQYF. V gene TRBV5-1 combines with J gene TRBJ2-7; TRBD2 matches at 13 bases. J gave up 3 bases and V 6 bases, and 6 bases lay outside the gene matches. The CDR3 covers 15 residues. Germline assignment: CDR1 SGHRS and CDR2 YFSETQ.

This clone has more than one count but fewer than ten. The chain joins TRBV5-5 to TRBJ1-5; D may be TRBD1 (6 bases). The CDR3 has 13 amino acids. Germline lookup yields CDR1 SGHKS and CDR2 YYEKEE (reference sequence). Trimming took off 3 bases at V and 6 bases at J, with 10 bases between the two ends. CDR3 bases: TGTGCCAGCAGCTGGACAGTCTCTCAGCCCCAGCATTTT. It encodes CASSWTVSQPQHF. The full variable domain, rest sourced from reference TRBV5-5 and TRBJ1-5, is DAGVTQSPTHLIKTRGQQVTLRCSPISGHKSVSWYQQVLGQGPQFIFQYYEKEERGRGNFPDRFSARQFPNYSSELNVNALLLGDSALYLCASSWTVSQPQHFGDGTRLSIL.

The chain links TRBV5-1 to TRBJ2-2, with 7 nucleotides matching TRBD1. The CDR3 sequence is 15 residues long. Per germline, CDR1 SGHRS and CDR2 YFSETQ. V lost 6 bases and J lost 3; bases outside the gene matches: 8. The CDR3 DNA sequence: TGCGCCAGCAAGTACGGGACAGCCTACACCGGGGAGCTGTTTTTT. The encoded protein is CASKYGTAYTGELFF.

This chain joins TRBV6-5 and TRBJ1-1; 7 positions agree with TRBD1. V lost 6 bases and J lost 0; bases outside the gene matches: 7. The germline CDR1 and CDR2 sequences are MNHEY and SVGAGI. This CDR3 comprises 15 residues. CDR3 amino acids: CASRPRQGMNTEAFF. The DNA for the CDR3 is TGTGCCAGCAGGCCCCGACAGGGCATGAACACTGAAGCTTTCTTT.

This clone was observed a single time. The chain joins TRBV4-1 to TRBJ2-7, with a possible D match to TRBD2 (7 bases). Germline V CDR1 and CDR2: MGHRA, YSYEKL. The CDR3 runs to 16 residues. V lost 0 bases and J 4 bases, leaving 16 bases between the germline ends. For the CDR3, the DNA is TGCGCCAGCAGCCAAGATGGGGGCGGGAGCAGGTACGAGCAGTACTTC. Translation: CASSQDGGGSRYEQYF.

The genes are TRBV29-1 and TRBJ2-1, with D unclear. This CDR3 contains 11 residues. V was cut by 6 bases and J by 5 bases, with 8 bases left in between. Germline CDR1 and CDR2: SQVTM and ANQGSEA. The CDR3 here is CSVPTNNEQFF. CDR3 sequence (DNA): TGCAGCGTCCCTACGAACAATGAGCAGTTCTTC.

The chain has TRBV7-2 and TRBJ2-4; 7 nucleotides align to TRBD1. The germline V gene encodes CDR1 SGHTA and CDR2 FQGNSA. The J segment lost 0 bases and the V segment lost 4 bases, leaving 6 bases of the junction unmatched. CDR3 length: 16 amino acids. CDR3 protein: CASSSQGLLAKNIQYF. CDR3 sequence (DNA): TGTGCCAGCAGCTCACAGGGGCTCCTAGCCAAAAACATTCAGTACTTC.

The chain links TRBV5-8 to TRBJ1-1, with D perhaps TRBD1 (5 bases). In germline, CDR1 is SGHTS, CDR2 YDEGEE. The V and J ends lost 4 bases and 6 bases respectively, with 16 bases between them. This CDR3 is 14 amino acids long. The CDR3 region is CASSQGGLAAEAFF. CDR3 coding DNA: TGTGCCAGCAGCCAGGGTGGCCTGGCGGCTGAAGCTTTCTTT. Together with reference TRBV5-8 and TRBJ1-1, the CDR3 gives the full variable domain: EAGVTQSPTHLIKTRGQQATLRCSPISGHTSVYWYQQALGLGLQFLLWYDEGEERNRGNFPPRFSGRQFPNYSSELNVNALELEDSALYLCASSQGGLAAEAFFGQGTRLTVV.

This chain connects TRBV28 to TRBJ1-1, with 7 nucleotides matching TRBD1. The junction had 9 bases not matched to a gene; V was cut back by 5 bases and J by 3 bases. Germline CDR1 and CDR2: MDHEN and SYDVKM. The CDR3 runs 15 residues. For the CDR3, the DNA is TGTGCCAGCAGTCACAGGGGCGCGCTTGACACTGAAGCTTTCTTT. This gives the protein CASSHRGALDTEAFF.

The chain employs TRBV28 and TRBJ2-2; TRBD2 might be the D (5 bases). The V end was cut by 3 bases, the J end by 5 bases, with 16 bases between. The CDR3 runs 16 residues. Germline lookup yields CDR1 MDHEN and CDR2 SYDVKM. The CDR3 is CASSFGAADGTGELFF. CDR3 nucleotides: TGTGCCAGCAGTTTTGGAGCGGCTGACGGGACCGGGGAGCTGTTTTTT.

This chain joins TRBV7-8 and TRBJ2-7; 8 bases fit TRBD1. The germline V gene encodes CDR1 SGHVS and CDR2 FQNEAQ. CDR3 length equals 15 residues. The V segment lost 2 bases and the J segment 3 bases; nucleotides outside the gene matches: 6. The CDR3 loop reads CASSLSGTGSYEQYF. DNA for the CDR3: TGTGCCAGCAGCTTAAGTGGGACAGGTAGCTACGAGCAGTACTTC.

The chain combines TRBV4-1 with TRBJ2-1; possible D gene TRBD1, 5 bases. Germline assignment: CDR1 MGHRA and CDR2 YSYEKL. Deletions cut 6 bases from V and 4 bases from J, with 16 bases between. This CDR3 is 15 amino acids long. Here the CDR3 DNA reads TGCGCCAGCAGGAACACAGGTGAACTTTACAATGAGCAGTTCTTC. It translates to CASRNTGELYNEQFF.

V is TRBV6-5 and J is TRBJ1-5; 12 positions match TRBD1. The CDR3 totals 14 residues. The germline V gene encodes CDR1 MNHEY and CDR2 SVGAGI. The junction had 4 bases not matched to a gene; V was cut back by 6 bases and J by 7 bases. Here the CDR3 reads CASRPGQGAQPQHF. The CDR3 DNA is TGTGCCAGCAGACCGGGACAGGGGGCACAGCCCCAGCATTTT.

V and J are TRBV28 and TRBJ2-7, with TRBD2 as a possible D gene (5 bases). The length of the CDR3 is 15 residues. V dropped 3 bases and J dropped 0 bases, with 12 bases sitting between them. Per germline, CDR1 MDHEN and CDR2 SYDVKM. The CDR3 sequence: CASSFRRILSYEQYF. The DNA for the CDR3 is TGTGCCAGCAGTTTTAGGAGGATCCTCTCCTACGAGCAGTACTTC.

The count of this clone is one. The chain has TRBV29-1 and TRBJ2-2, with TRBD1 matching 7 bases. Germline CDR1 and CDR2: SQVTM and ANQGSEA. The V segment lost 1 base and the J segment 6 bases; nucleotides outside the gene matches: 5. This CDR3 has 14 residues. CDR3 DNA: TGCAGCGTTGAAGCAACAGGGGTTTCCGGGGAGCTGTTTTTT. It codes for CSVEATGVSGELFF.

The V and J genes are TRBV5-8 and TRBJ2-1; weak D call: TRBD1 (7 bases). Germline-derived CDR1 and CDR2 are SGHTS and YDEGEE. V lost 0 bases, J lost 0 bases, and 13 bases lay in between. This CDR3 is 17 amino acids long. CDR3 sequence (DNA): TGTGCCAGCAGCTTGGGACAGGGACTGGGCTCCTACAATGAGCAGTTCTTC. Protein product: CASSLGQGLGSYNEQFF.

This chain links TRBV7-2 with TRBJ1-2; D possibly corresponds to TRBD1 (6 bases). CDR1 and CDR2 from the germline V gene are SGHTA and FQGNSA. Deletions cut 5 bases from V and 4 bases from J, with 11 bases between. The CDR3 has 13 amino acids. The DNA for the CDR3 is TGTGCCAGCAGCGACAGGAGGATCTATGGCTACACCTTC. Its protein product is CASSDRRIYGYTF.

CDR3 in amino acids: CASSYSGAGANVLTF. The CDR3 nucleotides read TGTGCCAGCAGTTATTCAGGGGCTGGGGCCAACGTCCTGACTTTC. The gene calls are TRBV6-5 and TRBJ2-6; maybe TRBD1 (6 bases). Germline values: CDR1 MNHEY, CDR2 SVGAGI. Trimming left V 3 bases short and J 2 bases short, with 8 bases between. This CDR3 region has 15 residues.